This T cell receptor (beta chain) emerged from a study of blood T cell repertoires in COVID-19. TCRdb's table, derived via immunoSEQ multiplex PCR, lists solely in-frame clones and lacks some. This sample has about 300,000 clones, with more than 85% found just once. This CDR3 is 13 amino acids long. Germline assignment: CDR1 MNHEY and CDR2 SMNVEV (reference sequence). V was clipped by 3 bases and J by 4 bases, with 9 bases between them. The sequencing input was peripheral blood. This TCR was recovered from a man in his 70s with acute or convalescent COVID-19. The chain links TRBV27 to TRBJ1-2; tentatively, D is TRBD1 (5 bases). CDR3 amino acids: CASSLQGGYGYTF. The CDR3 DNA reads TGTGCCAGCAGTTTGCAGGGTGGCTATGGCTACACCTTC.